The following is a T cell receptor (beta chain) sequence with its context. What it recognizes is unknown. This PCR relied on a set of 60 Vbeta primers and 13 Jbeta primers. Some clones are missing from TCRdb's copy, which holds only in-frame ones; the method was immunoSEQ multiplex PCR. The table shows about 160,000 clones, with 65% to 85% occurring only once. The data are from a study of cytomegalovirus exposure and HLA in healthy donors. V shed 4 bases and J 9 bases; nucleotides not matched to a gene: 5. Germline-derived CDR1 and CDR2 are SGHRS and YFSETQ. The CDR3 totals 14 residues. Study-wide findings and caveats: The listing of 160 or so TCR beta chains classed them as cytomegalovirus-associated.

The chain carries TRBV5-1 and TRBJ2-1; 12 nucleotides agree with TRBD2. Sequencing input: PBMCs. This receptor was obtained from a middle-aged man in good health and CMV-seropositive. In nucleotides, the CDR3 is TGCGCCAGCAGCATACTAGCGGGGGGAGTTGAGCAGTTCTTC. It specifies CASSILAGGVEQFF.